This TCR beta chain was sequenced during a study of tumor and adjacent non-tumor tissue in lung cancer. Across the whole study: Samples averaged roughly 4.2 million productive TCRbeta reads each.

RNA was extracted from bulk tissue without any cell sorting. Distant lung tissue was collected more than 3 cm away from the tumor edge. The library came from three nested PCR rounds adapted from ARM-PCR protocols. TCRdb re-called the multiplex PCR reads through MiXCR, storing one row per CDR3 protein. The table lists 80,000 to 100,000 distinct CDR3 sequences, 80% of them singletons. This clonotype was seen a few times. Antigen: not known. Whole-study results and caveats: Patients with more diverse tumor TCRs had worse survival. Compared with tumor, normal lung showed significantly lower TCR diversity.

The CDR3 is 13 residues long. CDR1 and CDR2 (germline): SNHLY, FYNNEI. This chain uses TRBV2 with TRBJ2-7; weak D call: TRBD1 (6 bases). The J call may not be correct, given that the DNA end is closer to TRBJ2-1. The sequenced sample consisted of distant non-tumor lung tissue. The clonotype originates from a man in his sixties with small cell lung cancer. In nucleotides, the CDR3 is TGTGCCAGCAGTGACCAGGGGAACCACGAGCAGTTCTTC. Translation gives CASSDQGNHEQFF.